This T cell receptor (beta chain) was obtained from a study of blood T cell repertoires in COVID-19. Looking at the study overall: The cDNA or gDNA used as material had been derived from T cells, B-cell-depleted T cells, or PBMCs.

Trimming shortened V by 0 bases and J by 4 bases, and 9 bases separated the two germline ends. The CDR3 totals 13 residues. CDR1 is GTSNPN and CDR2 is SVGIG in the germline V gene (reference sequence). On this clone itself: Within the sample, other DNA sequences also encode this same CDR3.

Assay: immunoSEQ multiplex PCR; the TCRdb copy retains only in-frame clones and omits some. The sample carries over 400,000 clones, 85% to 90% recorded once. This receptor was taken from a woman aged 45-65 years with COVID-19, enrolled during active disease. The sample was peripheral blood. The J gene is TRBJ1-1, the V gene TRBV30; weak D call: TRBD1 (5 bases). CDR3 sequence reads: CAWSVGGGTEAFF. The CDR3 region has the DNA TGTGCCTGGAGTGTCGGGGGGGGCACTGAAGCTTTCTTT.